Shown below are 13 T cell receptor beta chains from a single sample sequenced in a study of CD4 T cells in relation to SARS-CoV-2 and coronaviruses. Before the COVID-19 pandemic, during about 2010-2018, CD4+ T cells were taken from unexposed donors. After less than 11 days of culture, CD4+ T cells were isolated. Profiled with immunoSEQ multiplex PCR; TCRdb holds only in-frame clones, not every one. Of 20,000 to 25,000 clones detected, about 60% appear once; the ten largest clones hold approximately 10%. Antigen specificity for these receptors is unknown. The specimen was CD4+ T cells from PBMCs, cultured in vitro. The receptor source for this set is a human donor in good health.

This chain uses TRBV4-3 with TRBJ1-6; a weak D match, TRBD1 (5 bases). Looked up from germline, CDR1 is LGHNA and CDR2 is YSLEER. Trimming took 0 bases from V and 10 from J, leaving 16 bases between them. The CDR3 is made up of 16 amino acids. The CDR3 spells CASSQDNDRRRSPLHF. The CDR3 DNA follows: TGCGCCAGCAGCCAAGATAATGACAGAAGGAGGTCACCCCTCCACTTT.

The chain recombines TRBV19 with TRBJ2-5, with D perhaps matching TRBD2 (6 bases). The V end lost 1 base, the J end lost 4 bases, and 13 bases lay between the germline ends. This CDR3 has 15 amino acids. Germline CDR1 is LNHDA and CDR2 is SQIVND (reference sequence). CDR3 amino acids: CASSIGGGRGETQYF. DNA for the CDR3: TGTGCCAGTAGTATAGGTGGAGGGCGGGGAGAGACCCAGTACTTC.

This sequence joins TRBV5-1 and TRBJ2-5; 8 positions agree with TRBD1. This CDR3 has 15 amino acids. Germline values: CDR1 SGHRS, CDR2 YFSETQ. The trim removed 2 bases at V and 2 bases at J, leaving 5 bases unmatched. This chain's CDR3 is CASSFGRGPQETQYF. The DNA for the CDR3 is TGCGCCAGCAGCTTCGGCAGGGGGCCTCAAGAGACCCAGTACTTC.

The J gene is TRBJ2-7, the V gene TRBV28, with TRBD2 matching 11 bases. Germline assignment: CDR1 MDHEN and CDR2 SYDVKM. The CDR3 totals 19 residues. The trim removed 2 bases at V and 0 bases at J, leaving 12 bases unmatched. The CDR3, as DNA: TGTGCCAGCAGTTTAAATGACCGACTAGCGGGGAGGAGCTCCTACGAGCAGTACTTC. Encoded protein: CASSLNDRLAGRSSYEQYF.

This clone has just a few counts. The chain couples TRBV19 to TRBJ1-2, with 10 bases identical to TRBD1. CDR1 is LNHDA and CDR2 is SQIVND in the germline V gene (reference sequence). There are 15 residues in the CDR3. V trimming: 4 bases; J trimming: 5 bases; junction bases outside the gene matches: 7. The CDR3 sequence: CASSTPGQGVYGYTF. The CDR3 region has the DNA TGTGCCAGTAGTACACCCGGACAGGGGGTATATGGCTACACCTTC.

The chain is built from TRBV6-5 and TRBJ2-1, with D perhaps TRBD2 (6 bases). Deletions cut 7 bases from V and 5 bases from J, with 15 bases between. CDR1 is MNHEY, CDR2 SVGAGI, per germline. The length of the CDR3 is 14 residues. CDR3 DNA: TGTGCCAGCATGGACCTAGCGCCAAACAATGAGCAGTTCTTC. Protein product: CASMDLAPNNEQFF.

The genes are TRBV30 and TRBJ2-7; 7 nucleotides line up with TRBD1. From germline, CDR1 is GTSNPN and CDR2 SVGIG (reference sequence). The junction had 14 bases not matched to a gene; V was cut back by 4 bases and J by 2 bases. This CDR3 region has 16 residues. For the CDR3, the DNA is TGTGCCTGGATCCCCACGAGGGGGCTTGTCCCCTACGAGCAGTACTTC. The encoded protein is CAWIPTRGLVPYEQYF.

The chain couples TRBV28 to TRBJ1-6; D perhaps matches TRBD1 (5 bases). The germline V and J ends were trimmed by 10 bases and 7 bases, with 17 bases remaining between them. The CDR3 has 14 residues. CDR1 and CDR2 from the germline V gene are MDHEN and SYDVKM. The CDR3 is CATTRSGGNSPLHF. CDR3 nucleotides: TGTGCCACGACTCGTAGTGGGGGGAATTCACCCCTCCACTTT.

The gene calls are TRBV29-1 and TRBJ2-7; D possibly corresponds to TRBD2 (5 bases). Germline V gene sequence: CDR1 SQVTM, CDR2 ANQGSEA. The CDR3 runs to 14 residues. V was shortened by 0 bases and J by 0 bases, with 9 bases between the two germline ends. The chain's CDR3 is CSVEDIGVSYEQYF. The CDR3, as DNA: TGCAGCGTTGAAGACATCGGGGTCTCCTACGAGCAGTACTTC.

This rearrangement joins TRBV7-8 to TRBJ2-1; 13 bases agree with TRBD2. The germline CDR1 and CDR2 sequences are SGHVS and FQNEAQ. V dropped 1 base and J dropped 9; count of bases not matched to a gene: 3. This CDR3 region has 15 residues. The CDR3 nucleotides read TGTGCCAGCAGCTTAGGACTAGCGGGGGGAAGTGAGCAGTTCTTC. Amino acid sequence: CASSLGLAGGSEQFF. Based on the CDR3 plus reference TRBV7-8 and TRBJ2-1, the full variable domain is GAGVSQSPRYKVAKRGQDVALRCDPISGHVSLFWYQQALGQGPEFLTYFQNEAQLDKSGLPSDRFFAERPEGSVSTLKIQRTQQEDSAVYLCASSLGLAGGSEQFFGPGTRLTVL.

The V and J genes are TRBV6-5 and TRBJ2-7; 11 positions agree with TRBD2. The CDR3 runs 15 residues. Trimming took 6 bases from V and 4 from J; bases not matched to a gene: 8. Germline CDR1 and CDR2: MNHEY and SVGAGI. This CDR3 is CASSRELAGAYEQYF. The CDR3 coding sequence is TGTGCCAGCAGCCGGGAACTAGCGGGAGCATACGAGCAGTACTTC.

J is TRBJ1-2 and V is TRBV4-2; D ambiguous. Trimming pared 0 bases from V and 2 bases from J, leaving 13 bases between. The CDR3 is 16 amino acids. Germline V gene sequence: CDR1 LGHNA, CDR2 YNFKEQ. The CDR3 DNA is TGTGCCAGCAGCCAAGATTGGTCCGAGAGAAACTATGGCTACACCTTC. Protein product: CASSQDWSERNYGYTF.

The chain has TRBV19 and TRBJ1-2; D gene unclear. The ends were cut back, 3 bases at V and 7 bases at J, with 6 bases in the middle. Germline V gene lookup returns CDR1 LNHDA and CDR2 SQIVND (reference sequence). This CDR3 is built from 11 residues. The CDR3 sequence is CASSMFGGYTF. CDR3 sequence (DNA): TGTGCCAGTAGTATGTTTGGTGGCTACACCTTC.